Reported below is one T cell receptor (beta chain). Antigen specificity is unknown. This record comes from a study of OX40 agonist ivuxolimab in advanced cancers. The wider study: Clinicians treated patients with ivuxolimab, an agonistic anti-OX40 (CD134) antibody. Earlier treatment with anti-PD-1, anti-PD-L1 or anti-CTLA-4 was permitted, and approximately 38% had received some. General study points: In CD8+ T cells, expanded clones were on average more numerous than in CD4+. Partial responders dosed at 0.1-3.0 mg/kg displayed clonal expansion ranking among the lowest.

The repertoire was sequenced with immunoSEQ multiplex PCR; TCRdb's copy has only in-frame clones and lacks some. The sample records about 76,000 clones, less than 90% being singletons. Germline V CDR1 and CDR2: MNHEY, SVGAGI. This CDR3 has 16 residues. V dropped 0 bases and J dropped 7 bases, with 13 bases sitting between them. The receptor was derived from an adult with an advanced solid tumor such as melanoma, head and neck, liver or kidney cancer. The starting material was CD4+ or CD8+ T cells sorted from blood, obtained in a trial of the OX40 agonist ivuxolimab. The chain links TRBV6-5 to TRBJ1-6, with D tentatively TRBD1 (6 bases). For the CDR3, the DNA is TGTGCCAGCAGTTACTCGTCCGGGGGCGAGAATTCACCCCTCCACTTT. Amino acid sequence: CASSYSSGGENSPLHF.